These T cell receptor beta chains were read from a single sample in a study of CD8 T cells in ankylosing spondylitis. A single record per CDR3 protein comes from TCRdb applying MiXCR to the 5' RACE reads. The sample includes some 30,000 distinct CDR3 sequences, about 7.2% of them seen just once. Sequencing was done on a sample of blood, either unsorted or a sorted T cell fraction (not recorded which). The origin of the receptors is a male donor with ankylosing spondylitis or in good health (not recorded which). The CDR3 runs from the conserved cysteine through the conserved F or W. D genes are given only for firm matches. A row's size may be missing; if present it is once, few, many or a size class.

D gene	clone size	J gene	V gene	CDR3 DNA	CDR3 protein
-	many	TRBJ2-1	TRBV4-2	TGTGCCAGCAGCCAAAGCTGGGACTCGGACTACAATGAGCAGTTCTTC	CASSQSWDSDYNEQFF
TRBD2	many	TRBJ2-1	TRBV10-3	TGTGCCATCTCTACCGGGGGGACCTCCTACAATGAGCAGTTCTTC	CAISTGGTSYNEQFF
TRBD2	few	TRBJ2-3	TRBV20-1	TGCAGTGCCCCGGGACTAGCGGTAACAGATACGCAGTATTTT	CSAPGLAVTDTQYF
-	many	TRBJ2-1	TRBV18	TGTGCCAGCTCACCAGAGGACACCCCGGGAGATGAGCAGTTCTTC	CASSPEDTPGDEQFF
-	many	TRBJ1-1	TRBV29-1	TGCAGCGTTGTGGGAGGGTCTGGAAACACTGAAGCTTTCTTT	CSVVGGSGNTEAFF
TRBD2	-	TRBJ2-5	TRBV27	TGTGCCAGCAGTTTGGGACTAGCGGAACAAGAGACCCAGTACTTC	CASSLGLAEQETQYF
-	many	TRBJ1-5	TRBV19	TGTGCCAGTAGTATTGAGCCCGGAGCGGGTCAGCCCCAGCATTTT	CASSIEPGAGQPQHF
-	many	TRBJ2-1	TRBV7-2	TGTGCCAGCAGCTTAGAAGTCGGGTCCTACAATGAGCAGTTCTTC	CASSLEVGSYNEQFF
-	many	TRBJ2-5	TRBV5-1	TGCGCCACCAGGGGGACTTTCCAAGAGACCCAGTACTTC	CATRGTFQETQYF
-	many	TRBJ1-2	TRBV14	TGTGCCAGCAGCCCTCAGGCTTCTAACTATGGCTACACCTTC	CASSPQASNYGYTF
-	-	TRBJ1-5	TRBV10-3	TGTGCCATCAGTGACGGGGGTAGCTATCAGCCCCAGCATTTT	CAISDGGSYQPQHF
-	many	TRBJ2-1	TRBV4-2	TGTGCCAGCAGACCCGGGTCGGGGACTGGAGACAATGAGCAGTTCTTC	CASRPGSGTGDNEQFF
-	many	TRBJ2-1	TRBV4-2	TGTGCCAGCAGCCATCCCACAGACAATGAGCAGTTCTTC	CASSHPTDNEQFF
-	many	TRBJ1-1	TRBV5-4	TGTGCCAGCAGCTTGCGGCAGGGGCCTGATGTTACTGAAGCTTTCTTT	CASSLRQGPDVTEAFF
-	many	TRBJ1-1	TRBV12-3/TRBV12-4	TGTGCCAGCACGAGGGGGATGAACACTGAAGCTTTCTTT	CASTRGMNTEAFF
-	many	TRBJ2-2	TRBV7-7	TGTGCTAGCAGCAAGGGTAGCGGACCCAACACCGGGGAGCTGTTTTTT	CASSKGSGPNTGELFF
-	many	TRBJ2-7	TRBV7-8	TGTGCCAGCAGCTCCACAGGGATCGAGCAGTACTTC	CASSSTGIEQYF
-	many	TRBJ2-2	TRBV5-1	TGCGCCAGCAGCTTGGCCTGGTATGGCAGGGGAAACACCGGGGAGCTGTTTTTT	CASSLAWYGRGNTGELFF
TRBD1	many	TRBJ1-3	TRBV2	TGTGCCAGTAACAGGGGGCCTGGAAACACCATATATTTT	CASNRGPGNTIYF
TRBD1	many	TRBJ1-1	TRBV11-2	TGTGCCAGCAGCCGGACAGGGGGCATGAACACTGAAGCTTTCTTT	CASSRTGGMNTEAFF
TRBD2	many	TRBJ2-2	TRBV5-1	TGCGCCAGCAGCTTGACAAGCGGGAGCGGCACCGGGGAGCTGTTTTTT	CASSLTSGSGTGELFF
TRBD1	few	TRBJ2-4	TRBV29-1	TGCAGCGTTCCTGACAGGGTCAAAAACATTCAGTACTTC	CSVPDRVKNIQYF
-	many	TRBJ1-4	TRBV5-1	TGCGCCAGCAGCTTCACAGCGGCAACTAATGAAAAACTGTTTTTT	CASSFTAATNEKLFF
-	many	TRBJ2-5	TRBV29-1	TGCAGCGTTGAAGGGACGATACAAGAGACCCAGTACTTC	CSVEGTIQETQYF
TRBD1	many	TRBJ2-2	TRBV20-1	TGCAGTGCCTTGGACAGGACGAACACCGGGGAGCTGTTTTTT	CSALDRTNTGELFF
-	many	TRBJ2-2	TRBV7-3	TGTGCCACCCAAGGGTCCGAGGCCGGGGAGCTGTTTTTT	CATQGSEAGELFF
-	few	TRBJ2-6	TRBV19	TGTGCCAGTAGTAGAGACAGTTCTGGGGCCAACGTCCTGACTTTC	CASSRDSSGANVLTF
-	many	TRBJ2-7	TRBV18	TGTGCCAGCTCACCAAGAGGCGAACCTTCCTACGAGCAGTACTTC	CASSPRGEPSYEQYF
-	-	TRBJ2-4	TRBV4-1	TGCGCCAGCAGCCCTCGCGGAGGATGGGGAGTGGACATTCAGTACTTC	CASSPRGGWGVDIQYF
TRBD2	many	TRBJ2-3	TRBV20-1	TGCAGTGCTAGAGCTGGACTAGCGGCCACAGATACGCAGTATTTT	CSARAGLAATDTQYF
-	few	TRBJ2-1	TRBV7-7	TGTGCCAGCAGCTCCCGACTAGAGTCCTACAATGAGCAGTTCTTC	CASSSRLESYNEQFF
TRBD2	few	TRBJ2-3	TRBV5-1	TGCGCCAGCAGCCCGGTTGGGACCCGGGGGGGCACAGATACGCAGTATTTT	CASSPVGTRGGTDTQYF
-	many	TRBJ2-7	TRBV30	TGTGCCTGGAGTCGGCAGGTCAACGAGCAGTACTTC	CAWSRQVNEQYF
-	-	TRBJ1-5	TRBV12-3/TRBV12-4	TGTGCCAGCAGTTTAGATGTAAGGGTTCAGCCCCAGCATTTT	CASSLDVRVQPQHF
-	few	TRBJ2-7	TRBV15	TGTGCCACCAGCAGAGATTTTACTTCCTCCTACGAGCAGTACTTC	CATSRDFTSSYEQYF
-	many	TRBJ2-3	TRBV14	TGTGCCAGCAGCCAAGATAGGCTGGCGGATACGCAGTATTTT	CASSQDRLADTQYF
-	many	TRBJ1-5	TRBV27	TGTGCCAGCCGCTCCCGGGGAAGCAATCAGCCCCAGCATTTT	CASRSRGSNQPQHF
TRBD2	medium-sized	TRBJ2-3	TRBV10-3	TGTGCCATCTCGGCGGGAGAAACAGATACGCAGTATTTT	CAISAGETDTQYF
-	many	TRBJ2-2	TRBV6-6	TGTGCCAGCAGTCAGGCCCTCACCGGGGAGCTGTTTTTT	CASSQALTGELFF